The rows below give T cell receptor beta chains drawn from one sample of a study of blood T cell repertoires in COVID-19. Assay used: immunoSEQ multiplex PCR; TCRdb lists only in-frame clones, some missing. This table has around 160,000 clones, approximately 91% appearing once. Specimen: peripheral blood. The origin of the receptors is a human donor in a cohort sampled during active COVID-19. The CDR3 runs from the conserved cysteine through the conserved F or W. The D gene is left open where the match is weak. Clone size is not always given. Where it is, it says once, few, many or a class for expanded clones.

.	.	TRBV6-5	TRBJ2-3	TGTGCCAGCAAGCTGACAGATACGCAGTATTTT	CASKLTDTQYF
.	TRBD2	TRBV29-1	TRBJ2-7	TGCAGCGTTGAGGTAGCGGGGTTGAGCTCCTACGAGCAGTACTTC	CSVEVAGLSSYEQYF
.	TRBD2	TRBV28	TRBJ2-1	TGTGCCAGCAGTCGGACTAGCGGTGGGGGGCAGTTCTTC	CASSRTSGGGQFF
.	.	TRBV18	TRBJ1-3	TGTGCCAGCTCACCAACGGGACAACAATACTCTGGAAACACCATATATTTT	CASSPTGQQYSGNTIYF
.	TRBD2	TRBV7-2	TRBJ2-5	TGTGCCAGCAGCTGGGGACTAGCGGGAGGGCACGAGACCCAGTACTTC	CASSWGLAGGHETQYF
few	TRBD2	TRBV15	TRBJ2-7	TGTGCCACCAGCAGAGATACTAGCGGGAGCCTTACCTACGAGCAGTACTTC	CATSRDTSGSLTYEQYF
.	.	TRBV19	TRBJ1-2	TGTGCCAGTAGTGCCCCCCACAGACAAGGCTACACCTTC	CASSAPHRQGYTF
once	TRBD1	TRBV28	TRBJ1-4	TGTGCCAGCAGACCTACCGCGGGGACAGCTAATGAAAAACTGTTTTTT	CASRPTAGTANEKLFF
.	.	TRBV6-5	TRBJ1-2	TGTGCCAGCCGCAGCCCGGGGTCGGGCTACACCTTC	CASRSPGSGYTF
.	TRBD1	TRBV5-6	TRBJ2-7	TGTGCCAGCAGCCATTACACAGGGGCCTCAATCTACGAGCAGTACTTC	CASSHYTGASIYEQYF
.	.	TRBV28	TRBJ1-2	TGTGCCAGCAGTTTTGGACAGACGAGATATGGCTACACCTTC	CASSFGQTRYGYTF
.	TRBD2	TRBV28	TRBJ2-5	TGTGCCAGCAGACCTACTAGCGGGGGCAACCAAGAGACCCAGTACTTC	CASRPTSGGNQETQYF
.	.	TRBV19	TRBJ1-1	TGTGCCAGTAGTATTGAGGTGTCGACTGAAGCTTTCTTT	CASSIEVSTEAFF
.	TRBD2	TRBV9	TRBJ2-2	TGTGCCAGCAGCGTCCCCAAGGCGGGGGGGTCGAACACCGGGGAGCTGTTTTTT	CASSVPKAGGSNTGELFF
.	TRBD2	TRBV5-8	TRBJ2-5	TGTGCCAGCAGCCCCTGGGCGGGGGGCTACCAAGAGACCCAGTACTTC	CASSPWAGGYQETQYF
.	.	TRBV5-6	TRBJ1-3	TGTGCCAGCAGCTTAAGACTCGAGCTCCTTGGAAACACCATATATTTT	CASSLRLELLGNTIYF
.	TRBD1	TRBV9	TRBJ2-6	TGTGCCAGCAGCGACATGATGACAAACATGGGCCGGGACAGCCTCCTCTCTGGGGCCAACGTCCTGACTTTC	CASSDMMTNMGRDSLLSGANVLTF
few	TRBD1	TRBV7-9	TRBJ2-5	TGTGCCAGCAGCCAACAAAGGCAGGGGGCGAGAGAGACCCAGTACTTC	CASSQQRQGARETQYF
.	TRBD1	TRBV5-5	TRBJ1-1	TGTGCCAGCACCCCTGCCGGGACAGCCAACACTGAAGCTTTCTTT	CASTPAGTANTEAFF
once	.	TRBV27	TRBJ2-6	TGTGCCAGCAGTTTATCCCGAGGGGAGGCTGGGGCCAACGTCCTGACTTTC	CASSLSRGEAGANVLTF
.	TRBD2	TRBV30	TRBJ2-2	TGTGCCTGGAGAAGGTTCGGCGGGAGACCCGGGGAGCTGTTTTTT	CAWRRFGGRPGELFF
medium-sized	.	TRBV7-8	TRBJ2-2	TGTGCCAGCAGCACAACAGGGTACGGGGAGCTGTTTTTT	CASSTTGYGELFF
.	.	TRBV30	TRBJ1-1	TGTGCCTGGGACACGGGACAAACGGAAGCTTTCTTT	CAWDTGQTEAFF
.	.	TRBV6-5	TRBJ2-6	TGTGCCCTCCTTGGGGCCAACGTCCTGACTTTC	CALLGANVLTF
.	TRBD2	TRBV11-3	TRBJ2-3	TGTGCCAGCAGCTTAGAAGGCGGGGCTAGCGGGAGGCAGTATTTT	CASSLEGGASGRQYF
.	.	TRBV7-2	TRBJ1-1	TGTGCCAGCAGCTTAATGGGGGGTGAAGCTTTCTTT	CASSLMGGEAFF
.	.	TRBV20-1	TRBJ1-4	TGCAGTGCTAGTCGGGGACTTGCTAATGAAAAACTGTTTTTT	CSASRGLANEKLFF
.	.	TRBV9	TRBJ2-1	TGTGCCAGCAGCTTCCAACAGGGTGGGGCTGAGCAGTTCTTC	CASSFQQGGAEQFF
.	TRBD1	TRBV6-6	TRBJ2-7	TGTGCCAGCAGACAAGGACAGGGGTACTACGAGCAGTACTTC	CASRQGQGYYEQYF